The entry that follows covers one TCR beta chain sequence. This clone's antigen is unknown. Base quality data are lacking; no much larger clone is found one base away. The cysteine opens and the phenylalanine closes a CDR3 of 16 amino acids. The read is trimmed to its CDR3 DNA, 48 bases read in frame from base 1. For CDR1 and CDR2, the germline V gene lists ENHRY and SYGVKD. The trim is 7 bases for V and 0 bases for J, with a gap of 18 bases between the germline ends. This sample stems from a study of blood T cell repertoires in COVID-19 (dated by TCRdb to about 2020). Looking at the study overall: The collaborator samples originated in the United States, Italy and Spain and spanned the acute and convalescent phases of COVID-19. Samples were obtained from the ongoing ImmuneRACE study (first 160 participants) and from over a thousand subjects provided by 6 global collaborators. A de-identified subject ID, COVID-19 status, age in years and sex were almost always included in the sample metadata. The prospective study material was composed of cDNA or gDNA derived from T cells, B-cell-depleted T cells, or PBMCs. Where available, HLA class I and class II types were taken from metadata supplied by the sample provider and were not determined by assay-based typing. Subjects who had been exposed to COVID-19, were actively infected with it, or had recovered from it provided the deeply sampled blood TCRbeta repertoires that made up the dataset. A freely available public database, intended as a resource for researchers studying the immune response to SARS-CoV-2, is where the repertoires were released.

In the prospective study, participants were about 18 to 100 years old, resided in approximately 25 geographic areas of the United States, and were enrolled through a virtual design. In the prospective study, participants were assigned to cohorts based on the clinical history participants reported in a screening survey and a study questionnaire. Recovered participants in ImmuneRACE Cohort 3 were defined by two consecutive negative NP/OP PCR tests, clearance by a healthcare professional, or resolution of symptoms. Mobile phlebotomists in the prospective study collected whole blood, serum and a nasopharyngeal or oropharyngeal swab from every participant. Participants in the prospective study had the option to provide additional blood draws and questionnaires over a roughly two-month period. Prospective study blood samples were shipped either frozen or at room temperature before DNA extraction. TCRbeta CDR3 regions were amplified from genomic DNA by means of the immunoSEQ Assay, a bias-controlled multiplex PCR. The source study handled its data this way. Nucleated cell counts per sample were estimated from amplification of reference gene primers within the assay. To quantify the absolute abundance of each unique TCRbeta CDR3 rearrangement, sequence reads were collapsed and filtered. For each sample, productive Simpson clonality was calculated as the square root of Simpson's diversity index across productive rearrangements. TCRdb limited this immuneACCESS table to in-frame rearrangements with V and J called. A share of clones is missing; checked studies link under half to unresolved V genes, and the rest is unexplained. Clone size and V and J calls were adopted from that table, with D and trimming inferred from the DNA. In this sample the table shows fewer than 500,000 clones, 80% to 90% of which occur a single time. Approximately 1.2% of the sample rests with the top ten.

Results the study describes overall, beyond this receptor: How much clinical and demographic metadata was included differed by source and by participant, and the metadata was provided uncurated.

This clonotype was obtained from a man younger than 45 who had recovered from COVID-19. The receptor chain draws on TRBV10-3 and TRBJ1-2; the D segment could be TRBD1, given 6 matching bases. Sequencing was performed on PBMCs or T cells enriched from blood (not recorded which). The CDR3 here reads CAITDEGSGANYGYTF. In nucleotide form, the sequence is TGTGCCATCACCGACGAGGGGTCAGGGGCTAACTATGGCTACACCTTC.